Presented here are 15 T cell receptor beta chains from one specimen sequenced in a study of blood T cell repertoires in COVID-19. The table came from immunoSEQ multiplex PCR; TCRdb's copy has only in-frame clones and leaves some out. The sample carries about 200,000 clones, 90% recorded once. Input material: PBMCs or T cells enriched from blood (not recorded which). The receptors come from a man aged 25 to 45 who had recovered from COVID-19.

The CDR3 DNA reads TGTGCCAGCACGGTTAGCGGGAAGAGCTACGAGCAGTACTTC. Encoded protein: CASTVSGKSYEQYF. V and J are TRBV5-8 and TRBJ2-7; the match to TRBD2 covers 8 bases. Germline values: CDR1 SGHTS, CDR2 YDEGEE. This CDR3 has 14 residues. The V gene end was trimmed by 6 bases and the J gene end by 3 bases; junction bases not matched to a gene: 8.

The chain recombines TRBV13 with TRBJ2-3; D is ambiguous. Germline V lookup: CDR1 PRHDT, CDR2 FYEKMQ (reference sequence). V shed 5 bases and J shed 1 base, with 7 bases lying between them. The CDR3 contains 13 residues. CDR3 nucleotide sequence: TGTGCCAGCAGCCCGGTCGGCACAGATACGCAGTATTTT. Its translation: CASSPVGTDTQYF. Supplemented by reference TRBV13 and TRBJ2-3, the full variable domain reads AAGVIQSPRHLIKEKRETATLKCYPIPRHDTVYWYQQGPGQDPQFLISFYEKMQSDKGSIPDRFSAQQFSDYHSELNMSSLELGDSALYFCASSPVGTDTQYFGPGTRLTVL.

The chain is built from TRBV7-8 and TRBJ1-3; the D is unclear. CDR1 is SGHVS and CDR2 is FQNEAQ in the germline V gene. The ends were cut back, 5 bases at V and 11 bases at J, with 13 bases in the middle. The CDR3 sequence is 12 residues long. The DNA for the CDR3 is TGTGCCAGCAGCCCGGGTCCGGTATCCATATATTTT. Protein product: CASSPGPVSIYF. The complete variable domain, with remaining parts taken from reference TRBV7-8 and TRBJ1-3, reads GAGVSQSPRYKVAKRGQDVALRCDPISGHVSLFWYQQALGQGPEFLTYFQNEAQLDKSGLPSDRFFAERPEGSVSTLKIQRTQQEDSAVYLCASSPGPVSIYFGEGSWLTVV.

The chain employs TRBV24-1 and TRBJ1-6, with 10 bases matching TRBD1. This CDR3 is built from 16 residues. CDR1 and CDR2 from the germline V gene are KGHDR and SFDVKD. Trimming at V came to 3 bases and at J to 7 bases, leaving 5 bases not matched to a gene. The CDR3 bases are TGTGCCACCAGTGATGGGGGGACAGGGGAGAATTCACCCCTCCACTTT. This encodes CATSDGGTGENSPLHF.

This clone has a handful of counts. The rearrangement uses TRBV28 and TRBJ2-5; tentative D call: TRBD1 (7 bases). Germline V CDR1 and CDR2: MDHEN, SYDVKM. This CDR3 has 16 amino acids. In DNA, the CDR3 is TGTGCGACCAAGGAGGGGGCGTTTTTAGTTCTAGAGACCCAGTACTTC. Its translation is CATKEGAFLVLETQYF.

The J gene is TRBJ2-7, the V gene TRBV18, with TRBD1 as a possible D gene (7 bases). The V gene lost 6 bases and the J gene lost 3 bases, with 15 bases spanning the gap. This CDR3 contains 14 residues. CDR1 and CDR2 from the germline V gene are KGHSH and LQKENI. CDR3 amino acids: CASSEGGGFYEQYF. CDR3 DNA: TGTGCCAGCTCCGAAGGAGGGGGCTTCTACGAGCAGTACTTC.

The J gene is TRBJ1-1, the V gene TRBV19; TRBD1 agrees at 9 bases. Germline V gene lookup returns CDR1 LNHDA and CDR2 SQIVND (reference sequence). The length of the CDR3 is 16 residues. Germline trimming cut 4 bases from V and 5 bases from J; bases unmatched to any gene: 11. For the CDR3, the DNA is TGTGCCAGTAGTACCGGGGGGACAGGGAGAGGAACTGAAGCTTTCTTT. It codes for CASSTGGTGRGTEAFF.

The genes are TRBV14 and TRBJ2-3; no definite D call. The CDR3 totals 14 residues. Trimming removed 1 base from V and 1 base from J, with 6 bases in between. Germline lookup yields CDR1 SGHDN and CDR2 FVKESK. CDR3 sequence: CASSQGQGTDTQYF. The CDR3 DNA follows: TGTGCCAGCAGCCAAGGGCAGGGCACAGATACGCAGTATTTT.

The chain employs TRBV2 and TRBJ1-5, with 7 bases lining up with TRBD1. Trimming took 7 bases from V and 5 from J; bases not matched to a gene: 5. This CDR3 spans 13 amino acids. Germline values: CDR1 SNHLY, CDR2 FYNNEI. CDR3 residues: CASKGGTDQPQHF. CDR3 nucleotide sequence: TGTGCCAGCAAAGGTGGGACAGATCAGCCCCAGCATTTT.

The CDR3 coding sequence is TGTGCCAGCAGCGTAGTATCGGACACCGGGGAGCTGTTTTTT. Amino acid sequence: CASSVVSDTGELFF. The rearrangement uses TRBV9 and TRBJ2-2; D is undetermined. Trimming pared 0 bases from V and 3 bases from J, leaving 6 bases between. Germline loops: CDR1 SGDLS, CDR2 YYNGEE. CDR3 length: 14 amino acids.

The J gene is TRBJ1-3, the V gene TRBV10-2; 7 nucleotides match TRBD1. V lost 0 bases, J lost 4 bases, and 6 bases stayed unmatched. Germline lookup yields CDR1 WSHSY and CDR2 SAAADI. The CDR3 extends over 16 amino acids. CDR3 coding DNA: TGCGCCAGCAGTGAGTCGCCTACAGGGGTCGGAAACACCATATATTTT. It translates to CASSESPTGVGNTIYF.

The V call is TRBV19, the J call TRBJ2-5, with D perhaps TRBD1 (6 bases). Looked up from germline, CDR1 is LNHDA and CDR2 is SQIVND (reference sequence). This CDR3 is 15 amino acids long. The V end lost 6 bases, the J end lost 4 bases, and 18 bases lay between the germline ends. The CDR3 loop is CASSDTGLGAETQYF. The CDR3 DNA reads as TGTGCCAGTAGCGATACAGGGTTAGGGGCAGAGACCCAGTACTTC. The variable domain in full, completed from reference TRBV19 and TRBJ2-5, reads DGGITQSPKYLFRKEGQNVTLSCEQNLNHDAMYWYRQDPGQGLRLIYYSQIVNDFQKGDIAEGYSVSREKKESFPLTVTSAQKNPTAFYLCASSDTGLGAETQYFGPGTRLLVL.

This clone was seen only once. The CDR3 coding sequence is TGTGCCAGCAGCTCCACCCCGACTAGCGGGAGCTACGAGCAGTACTTC. Translated: CASSSTPTSGSYEQYF. This chain links TRBV7-2 with TRBJ2-7, with 12 bases that match TRBD2. Trimming cost V 4 bases and J 3 bases; bases outside gene matches: 7. The CDR3 consists of 16 residues. Germline-derived CDR1 and CDR2 are SGHTA and FQGNSA.

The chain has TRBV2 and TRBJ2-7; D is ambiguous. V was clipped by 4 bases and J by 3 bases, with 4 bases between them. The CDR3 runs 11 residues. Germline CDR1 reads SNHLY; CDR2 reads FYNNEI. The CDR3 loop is CASSGLYEQYF. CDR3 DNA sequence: TGTGCCAGCAGTGGGCTCTACGAGCAGTACTTC. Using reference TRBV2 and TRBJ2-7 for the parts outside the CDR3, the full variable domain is EPEVTQTPSHQVTQMGQEVILRCVPISNHLYFYWYRQILGQKVEFLVSFYNNEISEKSEIFDDQFSVERPDGSNFTLKIRSTKLEDSAMYFCASSGLYEQYFGPGTRLTVT.

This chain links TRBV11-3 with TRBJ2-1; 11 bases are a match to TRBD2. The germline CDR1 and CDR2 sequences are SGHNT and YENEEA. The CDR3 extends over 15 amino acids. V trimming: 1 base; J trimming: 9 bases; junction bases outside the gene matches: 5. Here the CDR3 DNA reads TGTGCCAGCAGCTTAGTACTAGCGGGAGTCAGTGAGCAGTTCTTC. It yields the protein CASSLVLAGVSEQFF.